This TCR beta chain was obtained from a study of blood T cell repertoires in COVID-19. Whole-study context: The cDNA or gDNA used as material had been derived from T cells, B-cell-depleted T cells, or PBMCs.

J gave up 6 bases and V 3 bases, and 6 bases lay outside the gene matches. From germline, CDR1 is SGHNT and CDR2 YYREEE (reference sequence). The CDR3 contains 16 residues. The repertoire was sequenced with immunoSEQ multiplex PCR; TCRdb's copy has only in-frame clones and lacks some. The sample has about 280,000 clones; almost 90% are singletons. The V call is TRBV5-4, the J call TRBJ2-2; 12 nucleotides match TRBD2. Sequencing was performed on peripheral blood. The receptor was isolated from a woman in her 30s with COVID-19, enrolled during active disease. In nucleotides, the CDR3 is TGTGCCAGCAGCTGGACTAGCGGGATATGGCCCGGGGAGCTGTTTTTT. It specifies CASSWTSGIWPGELFF.